Below, one TCR beta chain is given with its context. These data originate in a study of blood T cell repertoires in COVID-19. The germline V and J ends were trimmed by 0 bases and 6 bases, with 12 bases remaining between them. The CDR3 covers 14 residues. Germline V gene sequence: CDR1 SGHNT, CDR2 YYREEE (reference sequence). Participant ages covered about 18 to 95 years across 20 to 25 US areas. In the study's own analysis: The assay estimated nucleated cells by amplifying reference gene primers. The repertoire was sequenced with immunoSEQ multiplex PCR; TCRdb's copy has only in-frame clones and lacks some. V, J and clone size are taken as reported in that table, and D and trimming were inferred from the DNA itself. This sample has a few hundred thousand clones, with 87% found just once.

The chain uses TRBV5-4 and TRBJ1-2; perhaps TRBD1 as D (6 bases). The sequencing sample was made of PBMCs or T cells enriched from blood (not recorded which). The clonotype was recovered from a woman aged 45-59 years who had recovered from COVID-19. CDR3 sequence (DNA): TGTGCCAGCAGCTTGGGACAGGAGGCCAATGGCTACACCTTC. Translation gives CASSLGQEANGYTF.